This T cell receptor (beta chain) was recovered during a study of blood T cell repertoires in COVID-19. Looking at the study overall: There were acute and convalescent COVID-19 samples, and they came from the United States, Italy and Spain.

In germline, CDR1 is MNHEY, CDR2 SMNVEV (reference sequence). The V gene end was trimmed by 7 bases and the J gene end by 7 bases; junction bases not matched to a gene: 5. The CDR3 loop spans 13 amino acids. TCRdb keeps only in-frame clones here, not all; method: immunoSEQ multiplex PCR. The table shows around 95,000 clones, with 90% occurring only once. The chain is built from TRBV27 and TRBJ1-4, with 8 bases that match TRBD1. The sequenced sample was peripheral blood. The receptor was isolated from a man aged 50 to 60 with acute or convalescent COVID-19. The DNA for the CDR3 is TGTGCCAGCAAGGACAGGGCGAGTGAAAAACTGTTTTTT. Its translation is CASKDRASEKLFF.